A selection of T cell receptor beta chains follows, all from one sample in a study of shared clonotypes between healthy human individuals. TCRdb's table, derived via immunoSEQ multiplex PCR, lists solely in-frame clones and lacks some. The sample carries about 1.5 million clones, 95% to 99% recorded once. Sequenced material: naive CD4+ T cells sorted from blood. The receptors here all came from a young man in good health. The CDR3 runs from the conserved cysteine through the conserved F or W. D genes are given only for firm matches. The size of a clone is reported for some rows only, either as once, few or many, or as a class for expanded clones.

j_call clone_size d_call v_call cdr3_aa cdr3_nt
TRBJ2-2 NA NA TRBV11-3 CASSLGGVDTGELFF TGTGCCAGCAGCTTAGGCGGTGTTGATACCGGGGAGCTGTTTTTT
TRBJ2-7 NA NA TRBV4-2 CASSQEWGFGQYF TGTGCCAGCAGCCAAGAATGGGGGTTTGGGCAGTACTTC
TRBJ1-1 NA NA TRBV27 CASRLGRTTEAFF TGTGCCAGCAGATTGGGGAGAACCACTGAAGCTTTCTTT
TRBJ2-4 once NA TRBV5-1 CASSLRPTTKNIQYF TGCGCCAGCAGCTTAAGACCGACTACCAAAAACATTCAGTACTTC
TRBJ2-1 NA TRBD2 TRBV5-1 CASSPGLAGVREQFF TGCGCCAGCAGCCCAGGACTAGCGGGAGTACGTGAGCAGTTCTTC
TRBJ1-1 NA TRBD1 TRBV19 CASSNDPGQGQNTEAFF TGTGCCAGTAGTAATGACCCGGGACAGGGACAGAACACTGAAGCTTTCTTT
TRBJ1-1 NA NA TRBV6-5 CASGNVLRGRTEAFF TGTGCCAGCGGGAACGTTCTGAGGGGAAGAACTGAAGCTTTCTTT
TRBJ2-2 NA NA TRBV19 CASNPDGPGELFF TGTGCCAGTAACCCCGACGGACCCGGGGAGCTGTTTTTT
TRBJ2-3 NA TRBD1 TRBV7-2 CASSSQGSNTQYF TGTGCCAGCAGCTCACAGGGGTCAAATACGCAGTATTTT
TRBJ1-2 NA NA TRBV28 CASSFGTEPYGYTF TGTGCCAGCAGTTTCGGGACGGAGCCCTATGGCTACACCTTC
TRBJ2-3 NA TRBD1 TRBV7-6 CASSFRPRGGTGRFTDTQYF TGTGCCAGCAGCTTTCGACCTCGTGGAGGGACAGGCCGTTTCACAGATACGCAGTATTTT
TRBJ2-2 NA NA TRBV2 CASSMRHRNTGELFF TGTGCCAGCAGTATGAGACACCGGAACACCGGGGAGCTGTTTTTT
TRBJ1-1 NA NA TRBV2 CASSAERGTEAFF TGTGCCAGCAGTGCGGAGAGGGGCACTGAAGCTTTCTTT
TRBJ2-1 NA NA TRBV10-1 CASSGGRGADEQFF TGCGCCAGCAGTGGCGGCAGGGGGGCGGATGAGCAGTTCTTC
TRBJ2-7 NA NA TRBV6-1 CASGVLSDTYEQYF TGTGCCAGCGGGGTGTTGAGCGACACCTACGAGCAGTACTTC
TRBJ2-1 NA TRBD1 TRBV28 CASSLPQGSYNEQFF TGTGCCAGCAGTTTACCACAGGGGTCCTACAATGAGCAGTTCTTC
TRBJ2-2 NA NA TRBV5-5 CASSLWHSGTITGELFF TGTGCCAGCAGCTTGTGGCATTCCGGGACCATCACCGGGGAGCTGTTTTTT
TRBJ2-1 NA NA TRBV13 CASSLLGVGNEQFF TGTGCCAGCAGCTTATTAGGGGTAGGAAATGAGCAGTTCTTC
TRBJ2-7 NA NA TRBV11-2 CASSYGSPYEQYF TGTGCCAGCAGTTATGGGTCACCCTACGAGCAGTACTTC
TRBJ1-2 NA NA TRBV15 CATSRDFSSNYGYTF TGTGCCACCAGCAGAGATTTTAGCAGTAACTATGGCTACACCTTC
TRBJ2-1 NA NA TRBV7-8 CATGGRESTIGNNEQFF TGTGCCACCGGGGGGCGGGAGTCTACAATTGGGAACAATGAGCAGTTCTTC
TRBJ1-1 NA NA TRBV5-5 CASSLIRHLNTEAFF TGTGCCAGCAGCTTAATTAGACATCTGAACACTGAAGCTTTCTTT
TRBJ2-1 NA TRBD2 TRBV5-1 CASSGLAGDNEQFF TGCGCCAGCAGCGGACTAGCGGGAGACAATGAGCAGTTCTTC
TRBJ1-3 NA TRBD1 TRBV15 CATSRTGSPPSSGNTIYF TGTGCCACCAGCAGGACAGGGAGTCCCCCTTCCTCTGGAAACACCATATATTTT
TRBJ1-1 NA TRBD1 TRBV18 CASSLADRGGTEAFF TGTGCCAGCTCCCTCGCCGACAGGGGAGGAACTGAAGCTTTCTTT
TRBJ2-3 NA TRBD1 TRBV7-6 CASSSQGGTDTQYF TGTGCCAGCAGCTCACAGGGGGGCACAGATACGCAGTATTTT
TRBJ2-1 NA NA TRBV7-9 CASSSHRSNEQFF TGTGCCAGCAGCTCCCACAGGAGCAATGAGCAGTTCTTC
TRBJ2-3 NA NA TRBV11-2 CASSPGRAGVGDTQYF TGTGCCAGCAGCCCGGGCCGGGCAGGGGTGGGAGATACGCAGTATTTT
TRBJ2-7 once TRBD1 TRBV30 CAWRDRAVYEQYF TGTGCCTGGAGGGACAGGGCAGTGTACGAGCAGTACTTC
TRBJ2-5 NA NA TRBV30 CAWSPQVTQYF TGTGCCTGGAGTCCACAAGTGACCCAGTACTTC
TRBJ2-7 NA NA TRBV5-4 CASSAGQRSYEQYF TGTGCCAGCAGCGCGGGACAGAGGTCCTACGAGCAGTACTTC